This T cell receptor beta chain is drawn from a study of post-analysis software for immune sequencing data. Study details: The disease courses spanned relapsing-remitting, secondary progressive and progressive-relapsing forms of multiple sclerosis.

With 3 bases clipped from V and 13 bases from J, the junction kept 14 bases outside the gene matches. There are 14 residues in the CDR3. Germline CDR1 is LGHNA and CDR2 is YSLEER. Notes on this clonotype: The antigen remains undetermined.

Prepared TCR beta cDNA libraries contained unique molecular identifiers. TCRdb passed the PCR reads through MiXCR, listing each CDR3 protein once. This table has 750,000 to 950,000 distinct CDR3 sequences, about 45% appearing once. Study observations and caveats: Patients used about 5 TRBV segments, including TRBV5-6, TRBV5-1 and TRBV20-1, more often than controls.

Sequenced: blood. The TCR sequence derives from a girl between 10 and 17 years old with multiple sclerosis. This chain links TRBV4-3 with TRBJ1-2; 7 bases match TRBD1. The CDR3 region is CASSHAKGAGAFTF. The CDR3 DNA reads TGCGCCAGCAGCCACGCCAAGGGGGCAGGAGCCTTCACCTTC.